This TCR beta chain derives from a study of shared clonotypes between healthy human individuals. The CDR3 runs 13 residues. CDR1 is SGHDT and CDR2 is YYEEEE in the germline V gene. V lost 1 base to trimming and J lost 6 bases, with 9 bases between them. Data came from immunoSEQ multiplex PCR; TCRdb stores just in-frame clones and leaves some out. This sample has roughly 1,000,000 clones, with around three quarters found just once. The source material was memory CD4+ T cells from PBMCs. Subset indicated: CD45RA-negative fraction. The chain has TRBV5-6 and TRBJ2-3; tentative D call: TRBD2 (6 bases). The sequence was collected from a man younger than 30 in good health. Some clones in this sample may be carry-over from other donors' samples. The CDR3 coding sequence is TGTGCCAGCAGCTTGTGGAGGGGCGATACGCAGTATTTT. This gives the protein CASSLWRGDTQYF.